The 9 T cell receptor beta chains below all came from one sample that was sequenced in a study of cytomegalovirus exposure and HLA in healthy donors. Primers included in the PCR were 60 Vbeta and 13 Jbeta primers. Generated by immunoSEQ multiplex PCR, the TCRdb table keeps only in-frame clones and is missing some. The table lists about 200,000 clones, about 85% of them singletons, with more than 1.5% in the top ten. The specimen was PBMCs. These receptors were obtained from a woman in her forties or fifties in good health and CMV-seronegative.

This clone has a handful of counts. The CDR3 nucleotides read TGTGCCAGCAGCGATCGCAGCGGGAGTTTGTATACGCAGTATTTT. Amino acids: CASSDRSGSLYTQYF. The chain links TRBV5-6 to TRBJ2-3; 8 nucleotides line up with TRBD2. CDR3 length: 15 residues. Germline V lookup: CDR1 SGHDT, CDR2 YYEEEE. The V segment lost 4 bases and the J segment 7 bases; nucleotides outside the gene matches: 11.

J is TRBJ2-1 and V is TRBV5-1; 10 bases are shared with TRBD2. In germline, CDR1 is SGHRS, CDR2 YFSETQ. This CDR3 has 16 residues. Trimming removed 4 bases from V and 9 bases from J; junction bases left unmatched: 13. Here the CDR3 reads CASSLEAAGGPGEQFF. CDR3 bases: TGCGCCAGCAGCCTAGAGGCAGCGGGGGGGCCTGGTGAGCAGTTCTTC.

Concerning this clone itself: The junction and the germline gene differ at one end; a read error may be behind it. The V and J genes are TRBV10-3 and TRBJ2-5; 9 bases agree with TRBD2. Germline CDR1 reads ENHRY; CDR2 reads SYGVKD. The CDR3 covers 18 residues. The CDR3 DNA sequence: TGTGCCATCAGTGAGTCGACTCGGGGCGGGGGGGCTTCGGAGACCCGGTACTTC. Encoded protein: CAISESTRGGGASETRYF.

J is TRBJ1-5 and V is TRBV7-9, with TRBD1 identical over 9 bases. This CDR3 contains 15 residues. Germline CDR1 SEHNR, CDR2 FQNEAQ (reference sequence). V gave up 5 bases and J gave up 4 bases; unmatched junction bases: 6. The DNA for the CDR3 is TGTGCCAGCAGCCTAGGGACAGGGTTAAATCAGCCCCAGCATTTT. It is translated as CASSLGTGLNQPQHF.

The V gene is TRBV4-2, the J gene TRBJ1-2, with TRBD1 as a possible D gene (5 bases). Trimming removed 0 bases at V and 4 bases at J, with 12 bases between. Germline V gives CDR1 LGHNA, CDR2 YNFKEQ. This CDR3 spans 15 amino acids. CDR3 nucleotides: TGTGCCAGCAGCCAAGATACGGCGGGGGGCTATGGCTACACCTTC. This sequence encodes CASSQDTAGGYGYTF.

The V and J genes are TRBV6-1 and TRBJ2-7; D is unresolved. The CDR3 spans 13 residues. The V end was cut by 6 bases, the J end by 1 base, with 10 bases between. CDR1 and CDR2 (germline): MNHNS, SASEGT. The CDR3 DNA reads as TGTGCCAGCAGCCGGGTCCCGTCCTACGAGCAGTACTTC. Amino acid sequence: CASSRVPSYEQYF.

This chain uses TRBV28 with TRBJ1-1, with TRBD1 matching over 8 bases. The ends lost 5 bases at V and 5 bases at J; junction bases unmatched: 7. Germline V gives CDR1 MDHEN, CDR2 SYDVKM. This CDR3 region has 14 residues. The CDR3 here is CASSHQGAGTEAFF. The CDR3 nucleotides read TGTGCCAGCAGTCATCAGGGGGCCGGTACTGAAGCTTTCTTT.

The rearrangement links TRBV7-6 to TRBJ2-2; the D is unclear. The CDR3 has 12 amino acids. Trimming removed 3 bases from V and 3 bases from J, with 2 bases in between. Germline values: CDR1 SGHVS, CDR2 FNYEAQ. CDR3 loop: CASSFYTGELFF. In DNA form, the CDR3 reads TGTGCCAGCAGCTTCTACACCGGGGAGCTGTTTTTT.

This chain links TRBV28 with TRBJ1-4; the match to TRBD1 covers 8 bases. CDR3 length equals 14 residues. The junction had 5 bases not matched to a gene; V was cut back by 3 bases and J by 8 bases. CDR1 and CDR2 (germline): MDHEN, SYDVKM. CDR3 in amino acids: CASSFRRDREKLFF. In nucleotides, the CDR3 is TGTGCCAGCAGTTTTCGCCGGGACAGGGAAAAACTGTTTTTT.